Listed here are 25 T cell receptor beta chains from one sample, sequenced in a study of T cells in Graves' hyperthyroidism and ophthalmopathy. RNA transcripts gave rise to amplified TCR beta CDR3 regions. Researchers ran a first-round RT-PCR on the TCR CDR3 using the HTBI primer set. TCRdb passed the multiplex PCR reads through MiXCR, listing each CDR3 protein once. The data show about 600,000 distinct CDR3 sequences, 14% seen once. Input material: blood. These receptors came from a woman aged 45-60 years with Graves' ophthalmopathy.

About this clonotype itself: Relative to the germline gene, one junction end is altered; a read error may explain this. This rearrangement joins TRBV7-9 to TRBJ1-3; D is perhaps TRBD1 (6 bases). Germline V gene sequence: CDR1 SEHNR, CDR2 FQNEAQ (reference sequence). This CDR3 is 13 amino acids long. The CDR3 bases are TGTGCCAGCAGTCGCACGGGGGACATCGGCATTAATTTT. This encodes CASSRTGDIGINF. The full variable domain, with the rest looked up from reference TRBV7-9 and TRBJ1-3, is DTGVSQNPRHKITKRGQNVTFRCDPISEHNRLYWYRQTLGQGPEFLTYFQNEAQLEKSRLLSDRFSAERPKGSFSTLEIQRTEQGDSAMYLCASSRTGDIGINFGEGSWLTVV.

The sample holds many counts of this clonotype. This CDR3 is CSARIGANQGSGNTIYF. The CDR3 DNA sequence: TGCAGTGCTAGAATAGGGGCCAACCAGGGATCTGGAAACACCATATATTTT. The chain couples TRBV20-1 to TRBJ1-3; D might be TRBD1 (5 bases). Germline values: CDR1 DFQATT, CDR2 SNEGSKA (reference sequence). This CDR3 has 17 amino acids. V was clipped by 2 bases and J by 1 base, with 18 bases between them.

The table lists this clonotype with a few counts. The V call is TRBV4-2, the J call TRBJ2-7; 11 positions agree with TRBD2. This CDR3 has 17 amino acids. V dropped 1 base and J dropped 2; count of bases not matched to a gene: 7. Looked up from germline, CDR1 is LGHNA and CDR2 is YNFKEQ. The CDR3 sequence: CASSQAATSGDPYEQYF. In DNA form, the CDR3 reads TGTGCCAGCAGCCAAGCAGCGACTAGCGGGGATCCCTACGAGCAGTACTTC.

This clonotype was detected many times. The chain recombines TRBV11-2 with TRBJ2-7, with 8 nucleotides matching TRBD2. The CDR3 length is 16 residues. Trimming cost V 5 bases and J 3 bases; bases outside gene matches: 12. From germline, CDR1 is SGHAT and CDR2 FQNNGV. CDR3 protein: CASSPNAGGRNYEQYF. The CDR3 DNA is TGTGCCAGCAGCCCGAATGCCGGCGGGAGGAACTACGAGCAGTACTTC.

There are many counts of this clonotype. The V gene is TRBV2, the J gene TRBJ1-5; TRBD1 might be the D (5 bases). V lost 4 bases, J lost 6 bases, and 13 bases lay in between. Germline CDR1 and CDR2: SNHLY and FYNNEI. CDR3 length: 14 amino acids. The CDR3 is CASSGMGGGQPQHF. The CDR3 bases are TGTGCCAGCAGTGGAATGGGGGGTGGTCAGCCCCAGCATTTT.

V is TRBV27 and J is TRBJ1-5; possibly TRBD1 for D (6 bases). V gave up 5 bases and J gave up 2 bases, with 25 bases separating them. This CDR3 spans 19 amino acids. The germline CDR1 and CDR2 sequences are MNHEY and SMNVEV (reference sequence). CDR3 residues: CASSPDRFGGAFGNQPQHF. The CDR3 DNA sequence: TGTGCCAGCAGTCCAGACAGGTTTGGGGGGGCCTTTGGCAATCAGCCCCAGCATTTT.

The sample holds many counts of this clonotype. The chain is built from TRBV20-1 and TRBJ2-1; TRBD2 agrees at 9 bases. Germline V CDR1 and CDR2: DFQATT, SNEGSKA (reference sequence). The J segment lost 3 bases and the V segment lost 6 bases, leaving 6 bases of the junction unmatched. CDR3 length: 14 residues. The CDR3 nucleotides read TGCAGTGCAAGTAGCGGGAGCGACTACAATGAGCAGTTCTTC. Translation: CSASSGSDYNEQFF.

This clonotype was counted ten times or more. The V gene is TRBV5-1, the J gene TRBJ1-1; D may be TRBD1 (6 bases). V was clipped by 0 bases and J by 0 bases, with 12 bases between them. The CDR3 spans 16 residues. CDR1 SGHRS and CDR2 YFSETQ come from the germline V gene. The DNA for the CDR3 is TGCGCCAGCAGCTTGGTGGGGGGCGTTTTGAACACTGAAGCTTTCTTT. It encodes CASSLVGGVLNTEAFF.

This clonotype was counted many times. The chain joins TRBV11-2 to TRBJ2-7, with 8 bases matching TRBD1. J gave up 3 bases and V 5 bases, and 12 bases lay outside the gene matches. Germline lookup yields CDR1 SGHAT and CDR2 FQNNGV. There are 16 residues in the CDR3. The CDR3 DNA follows: TGTGCCAGCAGCATTATCTCAGGGGGCGCGAGCTACGAGCAGTACTTC. It specifies CASSIISGGASYEQYF.

This clonotype was found many times. The chain recombines TRBV27 with TRBJ2-1; 8 bases are shared with TRBD1. CDR1 MNHEY and CDR2 SMNVEV come from the germline V gene (reference sequence). The junction had 8 bases not matched to a gene; V was cut back by 5 bases and J by 2 bases. The CDR3 is made up of 16 amino acids. CDR3 residues: CASSPWTGRTYNEQFF. DNA for the CDR3: TGTGCCAGCAGTCCATGGACAGGGAGAACCTACAATGAGCAGTTCTTC.

This clonotype was detected only once. This sequence may be a read error, since a much larger clone differs from it by one base. The chain has TRBV5-5 and TRBJ1-1; D is unresolved. CDR3 length equals 14 residues. Germline CDR1 reads SGHKS; CDR2 reads YYEKEE (reference sequence). The DNA of the CDR3 is TGTGCCAGCAGCTTAGACACCTTGAACACTAAAGCTTTCTTT. Residues: CASSLDTLNTKAFF.

The chain uses TRBV12-3 or TRBV12-4 and TRBJ2-1, with D possibly being TRBD2 (5 bases). This CDR3 has 12 residues. The V and J ends lost 8 bases and 6 bases respectively, with 11 bases between them. Here the CDR3 reads CASDAGGNEQFF. CDR3 coding DNA: TGTGCCAGCGACGCGGGTGGCAATGAGCAGTTCTTC.

This clonotype was seen many times. V gene TRBV7-3 combines with J gene TRBJ2-2; D not certain. CDR3 length: 14 residues. CDR1 is SGHTA, CDR2 FQGTGA, per germline. Trimming removed 5 bases from V and 4 bases from J, with 11 bases in between. The CDR3 bases are TGTGCCAGCAGCGCCGGTCTGGGCACCGGGGAGCTGTTTTTT. Its translation: CASSAGLGTGELFF.

The chain joins TRBV14 to TRBJ1-1, with 8 bases identical to TRBD1. Germline V gene sequence: CDR1 SGHDN, CDR2 FVKESK. The CDR3 contains 15 residues. Losses at the gene ends were 3 bases for V and 5 bases for J; bases not matched to a gene: 8. As DNA, the CDR3 is TGTGCCAGCAGCCAGAGGACAGGGCACCGTACTGAAGCTTTCTTT. It encodes CASSQRTGHRTEAFF.

The rearrangement joins TRBV20-1 to TRBJ1-1; 9 bases are a match to TRBD1. Losses at the gene ends were 5 bases for V and 4 bases for J; bases not matched to a gene: 5. The CDR3 totals 13 residues. Germline CDR1 and CDR2: DFQATT and SNEGSKA (reference sequence). The CDR3 protein is CSALQGALTEAFF. The DNA for the CDR3 is TGCAGTGCTTTACAGGGGGCCCTCACTGAAGCTTTCTTT.

V gene TRBV6-6 combines with J gene TRBJ1-3; D is ambiguous. Per the germline V gene, CDR1 is MNHNY and CDR2 is SVGAGI (reference sequence). V lost 0 bases, J lost 0 bases, and 9 bases lay in between. The CDR3 spans 16 residues. The CDR3 region has the DNA TGTGCCAGCAGTTACTCCCAGATTAACTCTGGAAACACCATATATTTT. This gives the protein CASSYSQINSGNTIYF.

The J gene is TRBJ1-5, the V gene TRBV4-1; D not certain. Trimming pared 0 bases from V and 7 bases from J, leaving 10 bases between. From germline, CDR1 is MGHRA and CDR2 YSYEKL. The CDR3 spans 14 residues. In DNA form, the CDR3 reads TGCGCCAGCAGCCAAGATTCTCCCGGGCAGCCCCAGCATTTT. This gives the protein CASSQDSPGQPQHF.

This clonotype was counted a few times. The chain recombines TRBV20-1 with TRBJ2-5; maybe TRBD1 (5 bases). V was cut by 4 bases and J by 2 bases, with 14 bases left in between. Germline-derived CDR1 and CDR2 are DFQATT and SNEGSKA (reference sequence). CDR3 length: 14 amino acids. This CDR3 is CSAITGTSQETQYF. The CDR3 DNA reads as TGCAGTGCTATCACAGGAACCTCGCAAGAGACCCAGTACTTC.

J is TRBJ1-3 and V is TRBV28, with D possibly being TRBD1 (6 bases). CDR1 is MDHEN, CDR2 SYDVKM, per germline. The CDR3 has 14 amino acids. Trimming removed 7 bases from V and 0 bases from J, with 10 bases in between. CDR3 DNA sequence: TGTGCCAGCAATGTACAGGGCTCTGGAAACACCATATATTTT. It yields the protein CASNVQGSGNTIYF.

The chain is built from TRBV19 and TRBJ2-5; D might be TRBD2 (5 bases). V was pared by 5 bases and J by 4 bases, with 14 bases between. Germline CDR1 reads LNHDA; CDR2 reads SQIVND (reference sequence). CDR3 length equals 14 residues. The CDR3 nucleotides are TGTGCCAGTAGTCAAAGCGGAGTCCTAGAGACCCAGTACTTC. Its protein is CASSQSGVLETQYF.

Ten or more counts support this clonotype. This chain uses TRBV12-3 or TRBV12-4 with TRBJ1-1, with D tentatively TRBD1 (6 bases). Deletions cut 3 bases from V and 5 bases from J, with 16 bases between. This CDR3 is built from 15 residues. The CDR3 DNA reads as TGTGCCAGCAGTTTGGGGGCGGGGTTAGGGACTGAAGCTTTCTTT. Amino acids: CASSLGAGLGTEAFF.

The V and J genes are TRBV5-1 and TRBJ2-5; D is possibly TRBD1 (6 bases). Trimming shortened V by 7 bases and J by 2 bases, and 15 bases separated the two germline ends. CDR1 and CDR2 from the germline V gene are SGHRS and YFSETQ. The CDR3 is made up of 14 amino acids. DNA for the CDR3: TGCGCCAGCGGGCCGGGACACCGGCAAGAGACCCAGTACTTC. Its translation: CASGPGHRQETQYF.

This clonotype was seen more than once but under ten times. The chain recombines TRBV20-1 with TRBJ2-5, with D hard to call. Germline CDR1 DFQATT, CDR2 SNEGSKA (reference sequence). The V and J ends lost 4 bases and 4 bases respectively, with 10 bases between them. The CDR3 is made up of 12 amino acids. The CDR3 nucleotides read TGCAGTGCTATCCTAGAGACAGAGACCCAGTACTTC. Protein product: CSAILETETQYF.

The gene calls are TRBV9 and TRBJ1-6; 8 positions match TRBD1. The CDR3 runs to 17 residues. The germline V gene encodes CDR1 SGDLS and CDR2 YYNGEE. With V trimmed by 0 bases and J by 4 bases, 6 bases remained unmatched. The CDR3 is CASSVEAGGAYNSPLHF. For the CDR3, the DNA is TGTGCCAGCAGCGTAGAGGCAGGGGGCGCGTATAATTCACCCCTCCACTTT.

This clonotype was seen repeatedly, ten times or more. The J gene is TRBJ2-2, the V gene TRBV18; no firm D call. The CDR3 runs 14 residues. Germline V gene lookup returns CDR1 KGHSH and CDR2 LQKENI. Trimming left V 5 bases short and J 5 bases short, with 12 bases between. Written as DNA, the CDR3 is TGTGCCAGCTCAACATCGGAATGGACCGGGGAGCTGTTTTTT. Translation gives CASSTSEWTGELFF.